These 20 T cell receptor beta chains came from one sample sequenced in a study of blood T cell repertoires in COVID-19. Data came from immunoSEQ multiplex PCR; TCRdb stores just in-frame clones and leaves some out. The data hold some 290,000 clones, with roughly 90% observed a single time. The sequenced sample consisted of peripheral blood. The origin of the receptors is a woman aged 45 to 65 who had recovered from COVID-19.

The chain links TRBV19 to TRBJ1-1; D remains unclear. Germline-derived CDR1 and CDR2 are LNHDA and SQIVND (reference sequence). Trimming left V 4 bases short and J 0 bases short, with 12 bases between. The CDR3 spans 15 residues. CDR3 loop: CASSTDMYMNTEAFF. CDR3 nucleotides: TGTGCCAGTAGTACCGACATGTACATGAACACTGAAGCTTTCTTT. The full variable domain, its missing parts supplied by reference TRBV19 and TRBJ1-1, is DGGITQSPKYLFRKEGQNVTLSCEQNLNHDAMYWYRQDPGQGLRLIYYSQIVNDFQKGDIAEGYSVSREKKESFPLTVTSAQKNPTAFYLCASSTDMYMNTEAFFGQGTRLTVV.

The chain links TRBV19 to TRBJ1-6; 9 nucleotides match TRBD1. CDR1 is LNHDA and CDR2 is SQIVND in the germline V gene (reference sequence). With 3 bases clipped from V and 6 bases from J, the junction kept 6 bases outside the gene matches. This CDR3 region has 16 residues. This CDR3 is CASSMHPGQGNSPLHF. CDR3 nucleotides: TGTGCCAGTAGTATGCATCCGGGACAGGGTAATTCACCCCTCCACTTT.

V usage is TRBV30 and J usage is TRBJ2-7; D is perhaps TRBD2 (6 bases). The germline gives CDR1 GTSNPN, CDR2 SVGIG (reference sequence). This CDR3 is 14 amino acids long. With 2 bases removed from V and 4 bases from J, the gap between germline ends came to 15 bases. The CDR3 DNA reads TGTGCCTGGAGTCCTGGTGGTGGGAGGTACGAGCAGTACTTC. It encodes CAWSPGGGRYEQYF.

This rearrangement joins TRBV28 to TRBJ2-3; TRBD1 matches 8 bases. V shed 2 bases and J 3 bases; nucleotides not matched to a gene: 4. The CDR3 extends over 15 amino acids. Germline V lookup: CDR1 MDHEN, CDR2 SYDVKM. DNA for the CDR3: TGTGCCAGCAGTTTAGGACAGGGAGGAACAGATACGCAGTATTTT. It translates to CASSLGQGGTDTQYF.

The chain employs TRBV21-1 and TRBJ1-2; TRBD1 reflects the table's D call only, with no check against the DNA. TRBV21-1 is given as a pseudogene. The CDR3 sequence is 14 residues long. CDR3 region: CASSKRVQVVGYTF. In nucleotides, the CDR3 is TGTGCCAGCAGCAAACGAGTACAGGTGGTGGGCTACACCTTC.

This clone was seen once. V gene TRBV30 combines with J gene TRBJ2-3, with TRBD2 matching over 13 bases. Germline V gene sequence: CDR1 GTSNPN, CDR2 SVGIG (reference sequence). The V gene end was trimmed by 3 bases and the J gene end by 4 bases; junction bases not matched to a gene: 4. CDR3 length equals 15 residues. CDR3 region: CAWSHGLAGADTQYF. DNA for the CDR3: TGTGCCTGGAGCCACGGACTAGCGGGAGCAGATACGCAGTATTTT.

V and J are TRBV7-2 and TRBJ1-4; D is perhaps TRBD1 (5 bases). CDR3 length: 15 amino acids. Trimming stripped 7 bases from V and 0 bases from J, with 12 bases between. Germline V CDR1 and CDR2: SGHTA, FQGNSA. The CDR3 reads CASNDRPATNEKLFF. CDR3 DNA: TGTGCCAGCAACGACAGACCAGCAACTAATGAAAAACTGTTTTTT.

The V gene is TRBV18, the J gene TRBJ2-2; the match to TRBD1 covers 9 bases. The CDR3 length is 14 residues. Germline loops: CDR1 KGHSH, CDR2 LQKENI. Trimming cost V 3 bases and J 6 bases; bases outside gene matches: 2. The CDR3 region is CASSPTGGPGELFF. The DNA of the CDR3 is TGTGCCAGCTCACCGACAGGGGGTCCCGGGGAGCTGTTTTTT. The whole variable domain, remainder taken from reference TRBV18 and TRBJ2-2, is NAGVMQNPRHLVRRRGQEARLRCSPMKGHSHVYWYRQLPEEGLKFMVYLQKENIIDESGMPKERFSAEFPKEGPSILRIQQVVRGDSAAYFCASSPTGGPGELFFGEGSRLTVL.

The gene calls are TRBV10-2 and TRBJ1-2; tentatively, D is TRBD1 (6 bases). CDR3 length: 14 amino acids. Trimming stripped 5 bases from V and 6 bases from J, with 16 bases between. The V gene's germline CDR1 is WSHSY and CDR2 SAAADI. DNA of the CDR3: TGCGCCAGCAGTTTTTCACAGGGAAGGGATGGCTACACCTTC. Protein: CASSFSQGRDGYTF.

The chain carries TRBV21-1 and TRBJ1-2; the table's TRBD1 call for D was not verified on the DNA. TRBV21-1 is classified as a pseudogene. The length of the CDR3 is 18 residues. The CDR3 bases are TGTGCCAGCAGCAAAGGGAACAGGGCCTCGGGGTTTAACTATGGCTACACCTTC. This gives the protein CASSKGNRASGFNYGYTF.

The CDR3 region is CASSYSMSRQVKAFF. The CDR3 region has the DNA TGTGCCAGCAGTTACTCGATGTCGAGACAGGTTAAAGCTTTCTTT. This chain connects TRBV6-5 to TRBJ1-1; D may be TRBD1 (6 bases). Germline loops: CDR1 MNHEY, CDR2 SVGAGI. V was pared by 0 bases and J by 9 bases, with 17 bases between. This CDR3 has 15 amino acids.

J is TRBJ2-1 and V is TRBV20-1; D remains unclear. Germline assignment: CDR1 DFQATT and CDR2 SNEGSKA (reference sequence). The CDR3 runs 15 residues. The V and J ends lost 3 bases and 5 bases respectively, with 17 bases between them. The CDR3: CSASRWIGEDNEQFF. CDR3 sequence (DNA): TGCAGTGCTAGTAGGTGGATTGGCGAGGACAATGAGCAGTTCTTC.

This chain connects TRBV2 to TRBJ1-2; D possibly corresponds to TRBD1 (5 bases). The CDR3 loop spans 11 amino acids. Germline values: CDR1 SNHLY, CDR2 FYNNEI. The V and J ends lost 8 bases and 2 bases respectively, with 6 bases between them. Here the CDR3 DNA reads TGTGCCAGCGGGGGGAACTATGGCTACACCTTC. The encoded protein is CASGGNYGYTF. The whole variable domain, filled in from reference TRBV2 and TRBJ1-2, reads EPEVTQTPSHQVTQMGQEVILRCVPISNHLYFYWYRQILGQKVEFLVSFYNNEISEKSEIFDDQFSVERPDGSNFTLKIRSTKLEDSAMYFCASGGNYGYTFGSGTRLTVV.

This clone is a singleton in its sample. V and J are TRBV6-6 and TRBJ1-1; TRBD1 matches at 9 bases. CDR1 is MNHNY and CDR2 is SVGAGI in the germline V gene (reference sequence). After removal of 6 bases from V and 5 bases from J, the junction contained 7 bases not matched to a gene. This CDR3 is 14 amino acids long. The CDR3 DNA follows: TGTGCCAGCAGGCAGACAGGGGGGGGGACTGAAGCTTTCTTT. Residues: CASRQTGGGTEAFF.

This rearrangement joins TRBV6-5 to TRBJ2-7; D might be TRBD1 (5 bases). V shed 6 bases and J shed 3 bases, with 12 bases lying between them. Germline V gene data show CDR1 as MNHEY and CDR2 as SVGAGI. The CDR3 contains 13 residues. The CDR3 DNA sequence: TGTGCCAGCAGCAAACTCCAGGGCTACGAGCAGTACTTC. Amino acid sequence: CASSKLQGYEQYF.

V and J are TRBV2 and TRBJ1-1; weak D call: TRBD1 (5 bases). Deletions cut 6 bases from V and 3 bases from J, with 14 bases between. The length of the CDR3 is 14 residues. CDR1 and CDR2 (germline): SNHLY, FYNNEI. The CDR3 nucleotides are TGTGCCAGCAGCCTGGGGGGGGATTACACTGAAGCTTTCTTT. Residues: CASSLGGDYTEAFF.

Here the CDR3 reads CASSQNPGQGEDTEKLFF. In DNA, the CDR3 is TGTGCCAGCAGCCAAAACCCGGGACAGGGAGAGGATACTGAAAAACTGTTTTTT. This chain connects TRBV4-2 to TRBJ1-4; 9 nucleotides line up with TRBD1. This CDR3 is 18 amino acids long. CDR1 and CDR2 from the germline V gene are LGHNA and YNFKEQ. Trimming removed 2 bases from V and 7 bases from J; junction bases left unmatched: 14.

This chain connects TRBV7-3 to TRBJ1-1; 8 bases align to TRBD1. The CDR3 sequence is 15 residues long. CDR1 and CDR2 (germline): SGHTA, FQGTGA. The trim removed 2 bases at V and 5 bases at J, leaving 7 bases unmatched. As DNA, the CDR3 is TGTGCCAGCAGCTTATTTGGACAGGGTGAAACTGAAGCTTTCTTT. This codes for CASSLFGQGETEAFF. Variable domain in full (rest from reference TRBV7-3 and TRBJ1-1): GAGVSQTPSNKVTEKGKYVELRCDPISGHTALYWYRQSLGQGPEFLIYFQGTGAADDSGLPNDRFFAVRPEGSVSTLKIQRTERGDSAVYLCASSLFGQGETEAFFGQGTRLTVV.

The J gene is TRBJ2-7, the V gene TRBV5-1, with no clear D. CDR1 is SGHRS and CDR2 is YFSETQ in the germline V gene. CDR3 length: 14 residues. Trimming left V 0 bases short and J 2 bases short, with 9 bases between. CDR3 residues: CASSLEHSPYEQYF. In DNA form, the CDR3 reads TGCGCCAGCAGCTTGGAGCACAGTCCCTACGAGCAGTACTTC.

V is TRBV11-3 and J is TRBJ2-3; 9 nucleotides agree with TRBD1. The germline V gene encodes CDR1 SGHNT and CDR2 YENEEA. V lost 5 bases to trimming and J lost 5 bases; unmatched junction nucleotides: 5. This CDR3 is built from 14 residues. Here the CDR3 reads CASSLWTGEDTQYF. The DNA for the CDR3 is TGTGCCAGCAGCCTATGGACAGGGGAAGATACGCAGTATTTT.